The 13 T cell receptor beta chains in this list originate from one sample, sequenced in a study of blood T cell repertoires in COVID-19. The data were produced by immunoSEQ multiplex PCR, yet TCRdb's version contains in-frame clones alone and is incomplete. The sample has about 220,000 clones, 82% seen once. What was sequenced was PBMCs or T cells enriched from blood (not recorded which). These TCRs come from a woman aged 55-69 years who had recovered from COVID-19.

J is TRBJ1-6 and V is TRBV9; 11 positions agree with TRBD1. Trimming removed 5 bases from V and 10 bases from J; junction bases left unmatched: 8. CDR1 is SGDLS, CDR2 YYNGEE, per germline. The CDR3 length is 15 residues. The CDR3 DNA reads TGTGCCAGCAGTCTAGGACAGGGGGCACAATCACCCCTCCACTTT. Its protein product is CASSLGQGAQSPLHF.

This clone came up once. The chain links TRBV12-5 to TRBJ1-1, with TRBD1 identical over 7 bases. The CDR3 is 13 amino acids. Germline V gene data show CDR1 as LGHNT and CDR2 as FRNRAP. The V and J ends lost 6 bases and 0 bases, in that order; junction bases with no gene match: 1. CDR3 residues: CASGGTVNTEAFF. The DNA of the CDR3 is TGTGCTAGTGGAGGGACAGTGAACACTGAAGCTTTCTTT.

V usage is TRBV2 and J usage is TRBJ1-6; D call uncertain. Germline V lookup: CDR1 SNHLY, CDR2 FYNNEI. This CDR3 comprises 12 residues. The V end was cut by 6 bases, the J end by 7 bases, with 7 bases between. The CDR3 reads CASSPTNSPLHF. Written as DNA, the CDR3 is TGTGCCAGCAGCCCTACGAATTCACCCCTCCACTTT. Drawing the rest from reference TRBV2 and TRBJ1-6, the complete variable domain is EPEVTQTPSHQVTQMGQEVILRCVPISNHLYFYWYRQILGQKVEFLVSFYNNEISEKSEIFDDQFSVERPDGSNFTLKIRSTKLEDSAMYFCASSPTNSPLHFGNGTRLTVT.

This chain joins TRBV19 and TRBJ2-2; 9 bases fit TRBD1. V dropped 3 bases and J dropped 5; count of bases not matched to a gene: 10. In germline, CDR1 is LNHDA, CDR2 SQIVND (reference sequence). CDR3 length: 17 amino acids. CDR3 nucleotide sequence: TGTGCCAGTAGTATCAAACAGGGGGCAGAAAGGACCGGGGAGCTGTTTTTT. Protein sequence: CASSIKQGAERTGELFF.

V is TRBV4-1 and J is TRBJ2-1, with 16 bases fitting TRBD2. After removal of 1 base from V and 1 base from J, the junction contained 10 bases not matched to a gene. The germline gives CDR1 MGHRA, CDR2 YSYEKL. This CDR3 comprises 21 residues. CDR3 region: CASSQARPGLAGGRSYNEQFF. The CDR3 DNA reads as TGCGCCAGCAGCCAAGCCCGACCGGGACTAGCGGGAGGGCGGTCCTACAATGAGCAGTTCTTC.

V is TRBV4-2 and J is TRBJ1-2, with no clear D. This CDR3 spans 16 amino acids. From germline, CDR1 is LGHNA and CDR2 YNFKEQ. V was shortened by 0 bases and J by 0 bases, with 11 bases between the two germline ends. Written as DNA, the CDR3 is TGTGCCAGCAGCCAAGATCTGGGGAGTCCTAACTATGGCTACACCTTC. Translation: CASSQDLGSPNYGYTF.

Details on this clone: This sample also contains other DNA sequences that code for the same CDR3. The chain joins TRBV4-1 to TRBJ2-5, with a weak D call TRBD2 (5 bases). The CDR3 extends over 13 amino acids. V was cut by 1 base and J by 3 bases, with 6 bases left in between. Germline assignment: CDR1 MGHRA and CDR2 YSYEKL. CDR3 DNA: TGCGCCAGCAGCCAAGGGACTGAAGAGACCCAGTACTTC. Its protein is CASSQGTEETQYF.

This chain connects TRBV4-1 to TRBJ2-1; TRBD2 aligns across 14 bases. Germline values: CDR1 MGHRA, CDR2 YSYEKL. The length of the CDR3 is 22 residues. J lost 7 bases, V lost 2 bases, and 22 bases had no gene match. The chain's CDR3 is CASSQSKSGTQGLAGAKNEQFF. In DNA, the CDR3 is TGCGCCAGCAGCCAATCCAAGTCGGGGACGCAGGGACTAGCGGGAGCTAAGAATGAGCAGTTCTTC.

This clone was detected once. The chain employs TRBV29-1 and TRBJ1-4; 7 bases map to TRBD1. Germline V gene data show CDR1 as SQVTM and CDR2 as ANQGSEA. V lost 5 bases and J lost 7; bases outside the gene matches: 4. The CDR3 extends over 12 amino acids. CDR3 nucleotide sequence: TGCAGCGTTCAAAGGACAGGTGAAAAACTGTTTTTT. Translating it yields CSVQRTGEKLFF.

This chain connects TRBV9 to TRBJ1-4; D not certain. Trimming left V 4 bases short and J 10 bases short, with 23 bases between. The CDR3 runs 16 residues. CDR1 and CDR2 (germline): SGDLS, YYNGEE. CDR3 loop: CASSTQIDGQRGKLFF. CDR3 bases: TGTGCCAGCAGCACCCAAATCGACGGCCAGCGGGGAAAACTGTTTTTT.

The chain combines TRBV11-2 with TRBJ2-1, with 12 nucleotides matching TRBD2. V was pared by 5 bases and J by 0 bases, with 11 bases of the junction left unmatched. Per germline, CDR1 SGHAT and CDR2 FQNNGV. This CDR3 spans 19 amino acids. The CDR3 region is CASSATGTSGLSSYNEQFF. The CDR3 DNA reads as TGTGCCAGCAGCGCGACCGGGACTAGCGGGTTGAGCTCCTACAATGAGCAGTTCTTC.

This chain connects TRBV10-3 to TRBJ1-2; 8 positions agree with TRBD1. Germline-derived CDR1 and CDR2 are ENHRY and SYGVKD. Losses at the gene ends were 8 bases for V and 5 bases for J; bases not matched to a gene: 4. There are 12 residues in the CDR3. CDR3 bases: TGTGCCATCGGACAGGGATCTTATGGCTACACCTTC. Amino acids: CAIGQGSYGYTF.

The chain carries TRBV19 and TRBJ2-5, with D tentatively TRBD2 (6 bases). Trimming took off 7 bases at V and 4 bases at J, with 13 bases between the two ends. The CDR3 loop spans 13 amino acids. The germline CDR1 and CDR2 sequences are LNHDA and SQIVND (reference sequence). CDR3 DNA sequence: TGTGCCAGTAAGGAGGGAAATGGAGAGACCCAGTACTTC. It translates to CASKEGNGETQYF.